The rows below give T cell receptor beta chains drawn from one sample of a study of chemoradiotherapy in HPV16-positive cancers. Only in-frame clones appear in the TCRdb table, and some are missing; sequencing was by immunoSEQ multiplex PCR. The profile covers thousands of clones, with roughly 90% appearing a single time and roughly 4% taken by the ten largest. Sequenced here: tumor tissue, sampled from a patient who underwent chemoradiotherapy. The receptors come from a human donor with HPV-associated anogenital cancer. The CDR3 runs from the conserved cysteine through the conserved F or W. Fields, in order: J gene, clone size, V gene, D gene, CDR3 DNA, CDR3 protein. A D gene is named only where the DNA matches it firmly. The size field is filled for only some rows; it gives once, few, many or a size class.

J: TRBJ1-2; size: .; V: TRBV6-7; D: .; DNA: TGTGCCAGCAGTTACACGGGGAGCTATGGCTACACCTTC; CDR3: CASSYTGSYGYTF
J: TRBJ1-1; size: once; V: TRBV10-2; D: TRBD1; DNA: TGCGCCAGCAGAGGGGGGACAGGGGGCCGGCTGAACACTGAAGCTTTCTTT; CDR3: CASRGGTGGRLNTEAFF
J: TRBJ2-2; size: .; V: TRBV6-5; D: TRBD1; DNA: TGTGCCATCCGTGGACAGGCGAACACCGGGGAGCTGTTTTTT; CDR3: CAIRGQANTGELFF
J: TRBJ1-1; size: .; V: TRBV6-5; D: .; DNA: TGTGCCAGCAGTTCCAGGGGTAGGGCTTTCTTT; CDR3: CASSSRGRAFF
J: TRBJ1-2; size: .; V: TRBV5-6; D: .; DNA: TGTGCCAGCAGCTTAGGGCAGCCCAACTATGGCTACACCTTC; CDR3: CASSLGQPNYGYTF
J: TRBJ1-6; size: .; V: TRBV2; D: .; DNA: TGTGCCAGCAGAGCTGGCCGGTACAATAATTCACCCCTCCACTTT; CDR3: CASRAGRYNNSPLHF
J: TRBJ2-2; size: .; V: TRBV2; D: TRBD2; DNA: TGTGCCGGATTAAGCGGGAGGGCCAACACCGGGGAGCTGTTTTTT; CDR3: CAGLSGRANTGELFF
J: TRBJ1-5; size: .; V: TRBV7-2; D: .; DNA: TGTGCCAGCAGCTACACCCAGGGTAGCAATCAGCCCCAGCATTTT; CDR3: CASSYTQGSNQPQHF
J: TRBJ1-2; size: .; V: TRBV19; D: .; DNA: TGTGCCAGTACTACGACAGATACCTATGGCTACACCTTC; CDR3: CASTTTDTYGYTF
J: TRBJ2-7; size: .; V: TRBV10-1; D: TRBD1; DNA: TGCGCCAGCAGCGCGGGACAGGTCCCCTACGAGCAGTACTTC; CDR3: CASSAGQVPYEQYF
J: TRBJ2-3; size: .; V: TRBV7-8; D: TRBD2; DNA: TGTGCCAGCAGCTTAGAACAGGGACTAGCGGGGGACACAGATACGCAGTATTTT; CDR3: CASSLEQGLAGDTDTQYF
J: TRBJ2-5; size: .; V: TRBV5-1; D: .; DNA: TGCGCCAGCAGCCCGTCTCGCACAGGGTTGGGAGAAGAGACCCAGTACTTC; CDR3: CASSPSRTGLGEETQYF
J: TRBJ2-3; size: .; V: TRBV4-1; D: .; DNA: TGCGCCAGCAGCCCGGAAGGCCCAGATCCCAGGGATACGCAGTATTTT; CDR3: CASSPEGPDPRDTQYF
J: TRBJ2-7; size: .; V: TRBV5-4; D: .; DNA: TGTGCCAGCAGCTTGATGGGGGCCCCAGCCGAGCAGTACTTC; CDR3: CASSLMGAPAEQYF
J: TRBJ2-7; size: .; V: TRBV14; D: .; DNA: TGTGCCAGCAGCCGAACCTACGAGCAGTACTTC; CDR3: CASSRTYEQYF
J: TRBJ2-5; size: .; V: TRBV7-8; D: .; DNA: TGTGCCAGCAGCCCCGCCGGGACTCCCCAGACCCAGTACTTC; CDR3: CASSPAGTPQTQYF
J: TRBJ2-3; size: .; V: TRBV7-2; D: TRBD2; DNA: TGTGCCAGCAGAGTCTTCGGGCTAGCGGGGGGCCTACCGCCAGATACGCAGTATTTT; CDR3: CASRVFGLAGGLPPDTQYF
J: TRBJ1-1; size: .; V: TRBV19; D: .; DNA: TGTGCCAGTATCCTCAAGATCACCGGCCTAATATCTCTTGAAGCTTTCTTT; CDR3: CASILKITGLISLEAFF
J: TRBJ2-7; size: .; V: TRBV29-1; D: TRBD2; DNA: TGCAGCGTTGAAGATCTTGGGGCGGGAGTGGGGGAGCAGTACTTC; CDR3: CSVEDLGAGVGEQYF
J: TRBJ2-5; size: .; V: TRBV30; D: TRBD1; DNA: TGTGCCTGGAGCTCCGGGACAGGGCCGCTACAGACCCAGTACTTC; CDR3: CAWSSGTGPLQTQYF
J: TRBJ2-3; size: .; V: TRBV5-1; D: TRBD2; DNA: TGCGCCAGCAGCTTGCCATCCGGACTAGCGGGAGTGTCCCCCACAGATACGCAGTATTTT; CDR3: CASSLPSGLAGVSPTDTQYF
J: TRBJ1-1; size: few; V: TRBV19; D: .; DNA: TGTGCCAGTAGGATTGGAACAGGGTTCTTGGAAGCTTTCTTT; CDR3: CASRIGTGFLEAFF
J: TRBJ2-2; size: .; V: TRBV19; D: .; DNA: TGTGCCAGTAAATATCTCTGGGGTGGAATAGGCACCGGGGAGCTGTTTTTT; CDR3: CASKYLWGGIGTGELFF
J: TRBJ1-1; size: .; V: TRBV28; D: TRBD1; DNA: TGTGCCAGCAGTTTACTACAGGGGTATGGAGCTTTCTTT; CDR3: CASSLLQGYGAFF
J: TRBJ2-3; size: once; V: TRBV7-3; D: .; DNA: TGTGCCAGCAGCTTACGGGGGTCTAGCACTGATACGCAGTATTTT; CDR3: CASSLRGSSTDTQYF
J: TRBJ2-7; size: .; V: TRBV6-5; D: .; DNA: TGTGCCAGCAGTTACAGGGGTGGCTACGAGCAGTACTTC; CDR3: CASSYRGGYEQYF
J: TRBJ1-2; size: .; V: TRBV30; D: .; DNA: TGTGCCTGGAGTAGCCGCAGACACTATGGCTACACCTTC; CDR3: CAWSSRRHYGYTF
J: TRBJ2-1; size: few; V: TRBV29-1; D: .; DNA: TGCAGCTCCCGAGTCTTCGATGAGCAGTTCTTC; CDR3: CSSRVFDEQFF
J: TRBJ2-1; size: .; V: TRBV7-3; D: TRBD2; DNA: TGTGCCAGCGCCCCTAGCGGGGGCGATTACAATGAGCAGTTCTTC; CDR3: CASAPSGGDYNEQFF
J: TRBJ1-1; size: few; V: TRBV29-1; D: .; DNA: TGCAGCGCTGGGGCCGGGGGCGAACGTGGGACTGAAGCTTTCTTT; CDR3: CSAGAGGERGTEAFF
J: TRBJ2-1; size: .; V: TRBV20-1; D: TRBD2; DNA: TGCAGCTTGCGGGGGATTCGGGAGCAGTTCTTC; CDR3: CSLRGIREQFF
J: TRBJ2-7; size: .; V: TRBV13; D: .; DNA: TGTGCCAGCAGCTTTGCTACAGCCCTGGAGCAGTACTTC; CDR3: CASSFATALEQYF
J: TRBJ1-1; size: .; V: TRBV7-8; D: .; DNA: TGTGCCAGCAGCCCGAAGTTGAACACTGAAGCTTTCTTT; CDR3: CASSPKLNTEAFF
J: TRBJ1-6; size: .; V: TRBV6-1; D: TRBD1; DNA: TGTGCCAGCAGTGAAGGGACAGGTGAATCACCCCTCCACTTT; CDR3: CASSEGTGESPLHF
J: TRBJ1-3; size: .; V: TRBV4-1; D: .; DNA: TGCGCCAGCAGCCGCGGAGCCGCTGGAAACACCATATATTTT; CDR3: CASSRGAAGNTIYF
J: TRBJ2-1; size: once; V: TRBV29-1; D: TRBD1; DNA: TGCAGCGGACGACAGGGGCGGGTTGAGCAGTTCTTC; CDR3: CSGRQGRVEQFF
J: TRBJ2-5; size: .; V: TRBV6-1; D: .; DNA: TGTGCCAGCAGTGTTATGGACGGAGAACAAGAGACCCAGTACTTC; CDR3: CASSVMDGEQETQYF
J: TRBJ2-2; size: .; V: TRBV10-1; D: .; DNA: TGCGCCAGCAGTGATTCTCTGGGTAGGGAGACCGGGGAGCTGTTTTTT; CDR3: CASSDSLGRETGELFF
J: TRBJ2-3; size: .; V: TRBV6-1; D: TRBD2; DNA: TGTGCCAGCAGTGAACTGGGAGGGATTGGCACAGATACGCAGTATTTT; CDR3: CASSELGGIGTDTQYF
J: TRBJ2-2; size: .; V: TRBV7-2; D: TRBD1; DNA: TGTGCCAGCAGCACGGGGACAGGGTACACCGGGGAGCTGTTTTTT; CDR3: CASSTGTGYTGELFF
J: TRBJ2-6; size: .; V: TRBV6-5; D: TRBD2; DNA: TGTGCCAGCAGTTACCAGGGAGGGGGGGCCAACGTCCTGACTTTC; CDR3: CASSYQGGGANVLTF
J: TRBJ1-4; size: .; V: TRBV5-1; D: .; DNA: TGCGCCAGCAGCCCGACATTGGCAACTAATGAAAAACTGTTTTTT; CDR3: CASSPTLATNEKLFF
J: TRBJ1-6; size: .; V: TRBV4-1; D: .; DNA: TGCGCCAGCAGCCTAGAGCCGGACAGAAATAATTCACCCCTCCACTTT; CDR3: CASSLEPDRNNSPLHF
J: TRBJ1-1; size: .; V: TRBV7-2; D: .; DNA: TGTGCCAGCAGCTTAGTAACACTTAACACTGAAGCTTTCTTT; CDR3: CASSLVTLNTEAFF